The 29 T cell receptor beta chains presented below share a single source sample, sequenced in a study of T cell responses to AZD1222 COVID-19 vaccine. TCRdb's copy holds only in-frame clones and misses some; the assay was immunoSEQ multiplex PCR. Here the sample spans roughly 100,000 clones, over 75% being singletons. The material was peripheral blood, obtained on day 0 of AZD1222 vaccination. The receptors stem from an adult in good health.

About this clone itself: Other DNA sequences in the same sample also yield this CDR3. The chain carries TRBV11-2 and TRBJ2-1; D is unclear. Trimming removed 0 bases at V and 1 base at J, with 4 bases between. In germline, CDR1 is SGHAT, CDR2 FQNNGV. There are 14 residues in the CDR3. In nucleotides, the CDR3 is TGTGCCAGCAGCTTAGATCCTTCCTACAATGAGCAGTTCTTC. Residues: CASSLDPSYNEQFF.

This clone was counted between two and nine times. J is TRBJ1-1 and V is TRBV5-8; 7 bases agree with TRBD1. This CDR3 spans 15 amino acids. Germline CDR1 SGHTS, CDR2 YDEGEE. V dropped 0 bases and J dropped 5; count of bases not matched to a gene: 7. The CDR3 is CASSLADREDTEAFF. The DNA of the CDR3 is TGTGCCAGCAGCTTGGCCGACAGGGAGGATACTGAAGCTTTCTTT.

V usage is TRBV6-2 or TRBV6-3 and J usage is TRBJ2-2; TRBD1 might be the D (6 bases). Germline V gives CDR1 MNHEY, CDR2 SVGEGT. There are 13 residues in the CDR3. V lost 3 bases to trimming and J lost 6 bases, with 8 bases between them. DNA of the CDR3: TGTGCCAGCAGTTATGGACAGCCCGGGGAGCTGTTTTTT. It translates to CASSYGQPGELFF.

The chain employs TRBV6-5 and TRBJ1-5; D is undetermined. V was cut by 2 bases and J by 0 bases, with 8 bases left in between. The CDR3 sequence is 15 residues long. Germline V gene sequence: CDR1 MNHEY, CDR2 SVGAGI. CDR3 amino acids: CASSYAKDSNQPQHF. CDR3 DNA sequence: TGTGCCAGCAGTTACGCGAAAGATAGCAATCAGCCCCAGCATTTT.

CDR3 residues: CASTTGGNQPQHF. The CDR3 DNA sequence: TGTGCCAGCACGACAGGGGGCAATCAGCCCCAGCATTTT. The chain employs TRBV25-1 and TRBJ1-5, with 8 positions matching TRBD1. Germline V CDR1 and CDR2: MGHDK, SYGVNS. The CDR3 is 13 amino acids. The V and J ends lost 7 bases and 2 bases, in that order; junction bases with no gene match: 1.

The rearrangement links TRBV12-3 or TRBV12-4 to TRBJ1-2; the D gene is possibly TRBD1 (6 bases). V shed 5 bases and J shed 4 bases, with 8 bases lying between them. The CDR3 loop spans 12 amino acids. CDR3 sequence: CASSPTGYGYTF. CDR3 nucleotides: TGTGCCAGCAGTCCGACAGGCTATGGCTACACCTTC.

The chain is built from TRBV2 and TRBJ1-3; D is ambiguous. The CDR3 is made up of 15 amino acids. Per germline, CDR1 SNHLY and CDR2 FYNNEI. The V end lost 3 bases, the J end lost 0 bases, and 9 bases lay between the germline ends. The CDR3 here is CASSENRFSGNTIYF. The CDR3 DNA reads TGTGCCAGCAGTGAGAATAGGTTCTCTGGAAACACCATATATTTT.

This rearrangement joins TRBV7-9 to TRBJ2-3; D is tentatively TRBD1 or TRBD2 (5 bases each). Germline-derived CDR1 and CDR2 are SEHNR and FQNEAQ (reference sequence). This CDR3 is built from 17 residues. Trimming took off 5 bases at V and 0 bases at J, with 18 bases between the two ends. CDR3 amino acids: CASSHNWDGLSTDTQYF. CDR3 DNA: TGTGCCAGCAGCCACAATTGGGACGGGCTTAGCACAGATACGCAGTATTTT.

The chain employs TRBV9 and TRBJ2-5; D gene ambiguous. V gave up 0 bases and J gave up 0 bases, with 9 bases separating them. This CDR3 region has 15 residues. Germline V gene lookup returns CDR1 SGDLS and CDR2 YYNGEE. CDR3 DNA: TGTGCCAGCAGCGTAGAATCAGAGTACCAAGAGACCCAGTACTTC. It yields the protein CASSVESEYQETQYF.

This clone was picked up one time. V is TRBV4-2 and J is TRBJ1-3; the match to TRBD1 covers 11 bases. Germline loops: CDR1 LGHNA, CDR2 YNFKEQ. The CDR3 totals 16 residues. V dropped 0 bases and J dropped 7; count of bases not matched to a gene: 5. The CDR3 loop reads CASSQDPGTGGNTIYF. The CDR3 DNA sequence: TGTGCCAGCAGCCAAGATCCCGGGACAGGGGGTAACACCATATATTTT.

The genes are TRBV12-5 and TRBJ2-1; TRBD2 agrees at 7 bases. V shed 5 bases and J 0 bases; nucleotides not matched to a gene: 1. The CDR3 has 14 amino acids. Germline loops: CDR1 LGHNT, CDR2 FRNRAP. Here the CDR3 reads CASGSGDSYNEQFF. The CDR3 nucleotides read TGTGCTAGTGGTAGCGGGGACTCCTACAATGAGCAGTTCTTC.

The chain combines TRBV27 with TRBJ2-3; D is unresolved. The V and J ends lost 8 bases and 6 bases respectively, with 15 bases between them. The CDR3 extends over 13 amino acids. Germline-derived CDR1 and CDR2 are MNHEY and SMNVEV (reference sequence). CDR3 region: CASSFVSLDTQYF. CDR3 in DNA: TGTGCCAGCTCCTTCGTGAGTTTGGATACGCAGTATTTT.

The V gene is TRBV20-1, the J gene TRBJ1-3; D unresolved. Germline V gives CDR1 DFQATT, CDR2 SNEGSKA (reference sequence). The ends were cut back, 7 bases at V and 2 bases at J, with 6 bases in the middle. The CDR3 covers 11 residues. The CDR3 is CSGAAGNTIYF. For the CDR3, the DNA is TGCAGTGGCGCAGCTGGAAACACCATATATTTT.

This clone was seen only once. V gene TRBV5-1 combines with J gene TRBJ1-1; 12 positions agree with TRBD1. V was clipped by 3 bases and J by 11 bases; unmatched bases: 8. Germline V lookup: CDR1 SGHRS, CDR2 YFSETQ. The CDR3 covers 14 residues. The CDR3 coding sequence is TGCGCCAGCAGCTCGGACGGGACAGGGGGCCCGGCTTTCTTT. Translated: CASSSDGTGGPAFF.

V gene TRBV5-4 combines with J gene TRBJ1-1; no clear D. CDR1 and CDR2 from the germline V gene are SGHNT and YYREEE (reference sequence). V lost 4 bases and J lost 5, with 12 bases in between. This CDR3 region has 13 residues. CDR3 DNA: TGTGCCAGCAGCCTGAAAGGGCGGACTGAAGCTTTCTTT. Translating gives CASSLKGRTEAFF.

This clone was detected only once. V is TRBV21-1 and J is TRBJ1-4; the table calls TRBD1, which could not be checked here. TRBV21-1 is a pseudogene. The CDR3 extends over 13 amino acids. CDR3 bases: TGTGCTCCTCCGGGACAGGGAAGTGAAAAACTGTTTTTT. Residues: CAPPGQGSEKLFF.

J is TRBJ1-3 and V is TRBV9; D is unresolved. CDR1 is SGDLS and CDR2 is YYNGEE in the germline V gene. Trimming took off 4 bases at V and 0 bases at J, with 14 bases between the two ends. This CDR3 is built from 16 residues. Here the CDR3 reads CASSPQVTYSGNTIYF. CDR3 nucleotides: TGTGCCAGCAGCCCTCAGGTGACCTACTCTGGAAACACCATATATTTT.

This clone was seen at least ten times. The chain joins TRBV25-1 to TRBJ2-1; D is unclear. Germline assignment: CDR1 MGHDK and CDR2 SYGVNS. The CDR3 covers 12 residues. V was pared by 2 bases and J by 5 bases, with 4 bases between. The CDR3 nucleotides read TGTGCCAGCAGTGAAACAGACAATGAGCAGTTCTTC. This translates into CASSETDNEQFF.

This chain joins TRBV6-2 or TRBV6-3 and TRBJ1-1, with D tentatively TRBD1 (5 bases). Germline V gene sequence: CDR1 MNHEY, CDR2 SVGEGT. V was shortened by 7 bases and J by 4 bases, with 10 bases between the two germline ends. The CDR3 is 12 residues long. The CDR3 DNA follows: TGTGCCAGCACCCCCGGGGGCACTGAAGCTTTCTTT. Amino acid sequence: CASTPGGTEAFF.

This rearrangement joins TRBV27 to TRBJ2-2, with 11 bases identical to TRBD2. The CDR3 has 17 residues. The V gene's germline CDR1 is MNHEY and CDR2 SMNVEV (reference sequence). V trimming: 3 bases; J trimming: 2 bases; junction bases outside the gene matches: 5. CDR3 region: CASSFSGTSGNTGELFF. The CDR3 region has the DNA TGTGCCAGCAGTTTCTCCGGGACTAGCGGCAACACCGGGGAGCTGTTTTTT.

The chain has TRBV28 and TRBJ2-3, with 8 bases matching TRBD2. With V trimmed by 5 bases and J by 4 bases, 5 bases remained unmatched. The CDR3 has 14 residues. CDR1 is MDHEN and CDR2 is SYDVKM in the germline V gene. Written as DNA, the CDR3 is TGTGCCAGCAGTCGCGGGGGGCCCCCAGATACGCAGTATTTT. It codes for CASSRGGPPDTQYF. Full variable domain (remainder filled in from reference TRBV28 and TRBJ2-3): DVKVTQSSRYLVKRTGEKVFLECVQDMDHENMFWYRQDPGLGLRLIYFSYDVKMKEKGDIPEGYSVSREKKERFSLILESASTNQTSMYLCASSRGGPPDTQYFGPGTRLTVL.

The J gene is TRBJ2-5, the V gene TRBV4-1; the D is unclear. Germline lookup yields CDR1 MGHRA and CDR2 YSYEKL. The V end lost 3 bases, the J end lost 4 bases, and 15 bases lay between the germline ends. The CDR3 contains 15 residues. CDR3 DNA sequence: TGCGCCAGCAGCCATACCGGACCTGCAGGAGAGACCCAGTACTTC. Protein sequence: CASSHTGPAGETQYF.

The gene calls are TRBV7-2 and TRBJ1-4; no definite D call. The ends were cut back, 5 bases at V and 2 bases at J, with 9 bases in the middle. CDR3 length: 14 residues. Germline CDR1 and CDR2: SGHTA and FQGNSA. The DNA of the CDR3 is TGTGCCAGCAGCCCGACCGGGACTAATGAAAAACTGTTTTTT. It encodes CASSPTGTNEKLFF.

The sample holds one count of this clone. One end of the junction varies from germline; a read error may be responsible. The rearrangement links TRBV2 to TRBJ2-2; TRBD2 might be the D (5 bases). The CDR3 sequence is 14 residues long. Germline V gene lookup returns CDR1 SNHLY and CDR2 FYNNEI. The CDR3 loop reads CASREGGNTGELFF. CDR3 nucleotides: TGTGCCAGCAGGGAAGGAGGGAACACCGGGGAGCTGTTTTTT.

The V gene is TRBV5-6, the J gene TRBJ2-7, with 10 positions matching TRBD1. This CDR3 contains 14 residues. In germline, CDR1 is SGHDT, CDR2 YYEEEE. The V segment lost 4 bases and the J segment 5 bases; nucleotides outside the gene matches: 6. In DNA form, the CDR3 reads TGTGCCAGCAGCACCGGGACAGGGGTCCACGAGCAGTACTTC. Encoded protein: CASSTGTGVHEQYF.

The chain carries TRBV15 and TRBJ2-3; 9 positions match TRBD2. Germline loops: CDR1 LNHNV, CDR2 YYDKDF (reference sequence). The CDR3 is 16 amino acids. V lost 3 bases, J lost 4 bases, and 8 bases stayed unmatched. CDR3 bases: TGTGCCACCAGCAGGGTTAGCGGGGGCTGGGCAGATACGCAGTATTTT. It translates to CATSRVSGGWADTQYF.

The chain has TRBV19 and TRBJ2-5; possible D gene TRBD2, 6 bases. The V and J ends lost 6 bases and 2 bases respectively, with 7 bases between them. This CDR3 contains 12 residues. Per germline, CDR1 LNHDA and CDR2 SQIVND (reference sequence). This CDR3 is CASSSGQETQYF. The CDR3 nucleotides are TGTGCCAGTAGCAGCGGGCAAGAGACCCAGTACTTC. The full variable domain, with the rest looked up from reference TRBV19 and TRBJ2-5, is DGGITQSPKYLFRKEGQNVTLSCEQNLNHDAMYWYRQDPGQGLRLIYYSQIVNDFQKGDIAEGYSVSREKKESFPLTVTSAQKNPTAFYLCASSSGQETQYFGPGTRLLVL.

This clone showed up just once. The chain links TRBV7-2 to TRBJ2-5, with 10 nucleotides matching TRBD2. The junction had 8 bases not matched to a gene; V was cut back by 1 base and J by 0 bases. The germline CDR1 and CDR2 sequences are SGHTA and FQGNSA. CDR3 length equals 18 residues. CDR3 protein: CASSLGTSGVGHQETQYF. In nucleotides, the CDR3 is TGTGCCAGCAGCTTAGGGACTAGCGGAGTGGGGCACCAAGAGACCCAGTACTTC.

This chain joins TRBV30 and TRBJ1-6; the match to TRBD1 covers 12 bases. Germline lookup yields CDR1 GTSNPN and CDR2 SVGIG (reference sequence). With V trimmed by 4 bases and J by 7 bases, 8 bases remained unmatched. The CDR3 loop spans 16 amino acids. The CDR3 DNA sequence: TGTGCCTGGAACATCGGGGGGACAGGGGGCAATTCACCCCTCCACTTT. Its translation is CAWNIGGTGGNSPLHF.